The clone carrying this TCR beta chain was picked up a small number of times. CDR3 length: 17 amino acids. Germline CDR1 SGHDN, CDR2 FVKESK. With 0 bases clipped from V and 3 bases from J, the junction kept 7 bases outside the gene matches. Regions amplified from RNA transcripts were the TCR beta CDR3 regions. HTBI primers were used for first-round RT-PCR of the TCR CDR3. TCRdb redid the calling of the multiplex PCR reads with MiXCR, one entry per CDR3 protein. This sample has under 450,000 distinct CDR3 sequences; 15% to 18% occur once, and the top ten carry 14%. This entry is derived from a study of T cells in Graves' hyperthyroidism and ophthalmopathy. Fresh 10 ml peripheral blood yielded PBMCs.

This TCR derives from a woman aged 18-29 years with Graves' hyperthyroidism. Sequenced input: blood. The V call is TRBV14, the J call TRBJ2-5; 10 bases are shared with TRBD1. CDR3: CASSQDYGTGDKETQYF. CDR3 sequence (DNA): TGTGCCAGCAGCCAAGATTATGGGACAGGGGATAAAGAGACCCAGTACTTC.